The 21 T cell receptor beta chains presented below share a single source sample, sequenced in a study of shared clonotypes between healthy human individuals. Produced via immunoSEQ multiplex PCR; TCRdb's table is partial and in-frame only. The table includes approximately 2.5 million clones, more than 90% detected once. The sequenced material came from naive CD4+ T cells sorted from blood. The subset here: CD45RA+ positively selected. These receptors all come from a man younger than 35 in good health.

The V call is TRBV19, the J call TRBJ2-2; no clear D. V was shortened by 7 bases and J by 3 bases, with 9 bases between the two germline ends. This CDR3 region has 13 residues. Germline V CDR1 and CDR2: LNHDA, SQIVND (reference sequence). The CDR3 protein is CASKPSDTGELFF. CDR3 nucleotides: TGTGCCAGTAAGCCCTCAGACACCGGGGAGCTGTTTTTT.

The V call is TRBV6-5, the J call TRBJ2-3, with D possibly matching TRBD1 (5 bases). Germline lookup yields CDR1 MNHEY and CDR2 SVGAGI. V lost 5 bases and J lost 5, with 14 bases in between. The CDR3 consists of 14 residues. In DNA form, the CDR3 reads TGTGCCAGCAGTACCCCGACAGCCCGAGATACGCAGTATTTT. Protein: CASSTPTARDTQYF.

This chain links TRBV27 with TRBJ2-5; D not resolved. The DNA end is more similar to TRBJ2-7, so the J call may be wrong. CDR3 length: 15 residues. CDR1 is MNHEY, CDR2 SMNVEV, per germline (reference sequence). The CDR3 sequence: CASSYRAEDIYEQYF. The CDR3 DNA is TGTGCCAGCAGTTATAGGGCGGAAGATATCTACGAGCAGTACTTC.

The chain combines TRBV7-9 with TRBJ2-1; 8 bases are a match to TRBD2. CDR3 length equals 16 residues. V lost 6 bases to trimming and J lost 5 bases; unmatched junction nucleotides: 12. Germline CDR1 is SEHNR and CDR2 is FQNEAQ (reference sequence). The CDR3 bases are TGTGCCAGCAGTAATCGCGGGGGGCCAAGAAACAATGAGCAGTTCTTC. This translates into CASSNRGGPRNNEQFF. Looking up the rest from reference TRBV7-9 and TRBJ2-1 gives the full variable domain: DTGVSQNPRHKITKRGQNVTFRCDPISEHNRLYWYRQTLGQGPEFLTYFQNEAQLEKSRLLSDRFSAERPKGSFSTLEIQRTEQGDSAMYLCASSNRGGPRNNEQFFGPGTRLTVL.

The chain recombines TRBV11-2 with TRBJ1-1, with D uncertain. V lost 1 base and J lost 10, with 13 bases in between. Germline V gene data show CDR1 as SGHAT and CDR2 as FQNNGV. There are 13 residues in the CDR3. The chain's CDR3 is CASSLGTPVTAFF. CDR3 coding DNA: TGTGCCAGCAGCTTAGGGACGCCGGTGACAGCTTTCTTT.

With respect to this clone: Other DNA sequences in the sample encode the same CDR3. The V and J genes are TRBV6-5 and TRBJ2-2, with 10 bases lining up with TRBD1. Losses at the gene ends were 4 bases for V and 6 bases for J; bases not matched to a gene: 5. Germline lookup yields CDR1 MNHEY and CDR2 SVGAGI. The CDR3 has 15 residues. The CDR3 loop reads CASSSGQGWAGELFF. The CDR3 DNA follows: TGTGCCAGCAGTTCGGGACAGGGGTGGGCCGGGGAGCTGTTTTTT.

The rearrangement joins TRBV10-2 to TRBJ2-7, with TRBD2 identical over 14 bases. CDR1 is WSHSY, CDR2 SAAADI, per germline. Unmatched junction bases numbered 1, after V lost 4 bases and J lost 2 bases. The CDR3 loop spans 15 amino acids. The DNA for the CDR3 is TGCGCCAGCAGTGCGACTAGCGGGAGGGCCTACGAGCAGTACTTC. This codes for CASSATSGRAYEQYF.

This chain connects TRBV4-3 to TRBJ1-1; 9 nucleotides align to TRBD1. Germline loops: CDR1 LGHNA, CDR2 YSLEER. There are 14 residues in the CDR3. V lost 3 bases and J lost 4; bases outside the gene matches: 3. CDR3 in amino acids: CASSHQTGGTEAFF. The CDR3 DNA is TGCGCCAGCAGCCACCAGACAGGGGGCACTGAAGCTTTCTTT.

To note about this clone: This sample includes further DNA sequences coding for the same CDR3. The chain joins TRBV5-1 to TRBJ2-1; D is unresolved. Trimming stripped 4 bases from V and 4 bases from J, with 9 bases between. The CDR3 covers 13 residues. Germline CDR1 SGHRS, CDR2 YFSETQ. The CDR3 is CASSIGTYNEQFF. The CDR3, as DNA: TGCGCCAGCAGCATAGGAACGTACAATGAGCAGTTCTTC.

The chain employs TRBV10-3 and TRBJ2-3; no definite D call. This CDR3 has 12 residues. Germline values: CDR1 ENHRY, CDR2 SYGVKD. Trimming took off 0 bases at V and 7 bases at J, with 5 bases between the two ends. CDR3 residues: CAISESGYTQYF. CDR3 bases: TGTGCCATCAGTGAGTCCGGCTATACGCAGTATTTT.

This clone was picked up one time. The V and J genes are TRBV13 and TRBJ2-1; D is uncertain. V dropped 5 bases and J dropped 8 bases, with 13 bases sitting between them. The CDR3 covers 13 residues. From germline, CDR1 is PRHDT and CDR2 FYEKMQ (reference sequence). Here the CDR3 DNA reads TGTGCCAGCAGCCTTCGACTCTCCGATGAGCAGTTCTTC. The encoded protein is CASSLRLSDEQFF.

This clone came up once. The genes are TRBV2 and TRBJ2-3; D ambiguous. The germline V gene encodes CDR1 SNHLY and CDR2 FYNNEI. There are 13 residues in the CDR3. The V and J ends lost 6 bases and 6 bases respectively, with 13 bases between them. In DNA form, the CDR3 reads TGTGCCAGCAGCGGCTATGTAGCCGATACGCAGTATTTT. Protein sequence: CASSGYVADTQYF.

The CDR3 here is CASSQASGSYNEQFF. CDR3 DNA sequence: TGTGCCAGCAGCCAAGCTAGTGGCTCCTACAATGAGCAGTTCTTC. The chain is built from TRBV7-2 and TRBJ2-1; D not resolved. The CDR3 loop spans 15 amino acids. Trimming removed 5 bases at V and 0 bases at J, with 11 bases between. The V gene's germline CDR1 is SGHTA and CDR2 FQGNSA.

This sequence joins TRBV5-5 and TRBJ1-6; D gene unclear. This CDR3 contains 15 residues. Germline V gives CDR1 SGHKS, CDR2 YYEKEE (reference sequence). Trimming pared 4 bases from V and 9 bases from J, leaving 17 bases between. CDR3 sequence: CASSPGLYLGSPLHF. The CDR3 DNA follows: TGTGCCAGCAGCCCGGGCCTGTATTTGGGTTCACCCCTCCACTTT.

This clone was counted between two and nine times. The chain recombines TRBV7-6 with TRBJ1-1; 7 bases align to TRBD1. The germline V gene encodes CDR1 SGHVS and CDR2 FNYEAQ. Unmatched junction bases numbered 3, after V lost 4 bases and J lost 1 base. CDR3 length: 14 amino acids. CDR3 region: CASSSGTANTEAFF. For the CDR3, the DNA is TGTGCCAGCAGCTCAGGGACAGCGAACACTGAAGCTTTCTTT. Combining the CDR3 with reference TRBV7-6 and TRBJ1-1 gives the whole variable domain GAGVSQSPRYKVTKRGQDVALRCDPISGHVSLYWYRQALGQGPEFLTYFNYEAQQDKSGLPNDRFSAERPEGSISTLTIQRTEQRDSAMYRCASSSGTANTEAFFGQGTRLTVV.

The CDR3 nucleotides read TGTGCCAGTAGACCGACGGTGGGGGACATTCAGTACTTC. The encoded protein is CASRPTVGDIQYF. J is TRBJ2-4 and V is TRBV19, with D possibly being TRBD1 or TRBD2 (5 bases each). V was cut by 6 bases and J by 8 bases, with 14 bases left in between. The V gene's germline CDR1 is LNHDA and CDR2 SQIVND (reference sequence). CDR3 size: 13 residues.

This clone was seen more than once but under ten times. CDR3: CASSRPGTGASGYTF. The CDR3 nucleotides are TGTGCCAGCAGCCGTCCCGGGACAGGGGCTTCTGGCTACACCTTC. J is TRBJ1-2 and V is TRBV9, with 10 bases aligning to TRBD1. J gave up 7 bases and V 4 bases, and 10 bases lay outside the gene matches. This CDR3 region has 15 residues. Germline V lookup: CDR1 SGDLS, CDR2 YYNGEE. Full variable domain (outside the CDR3, taken from reference TRBV9 and TRBJ1-2): DSGVTQTPKHLITATGQRVTLRCSPRSGDLSVYWYQQSLDQGLQFLIQYYNGEERAKGNILERFSAQQFPDLHSELNLSSLELGDSALYFCASSRPGTGASGYTFGSGTRLTVV.

The rearrangement joins TRBV2 to TRBJ1-4, with D possibly being TRBD1 (6 bases). Germline CDR1 and CDR2: SNHLY and FYNNEI. V lost 5 bases and J lost 7, with 14 bases in between. The CDR3 contains 14 residues. The DNA of the CDR3 is TGTGCCAGCAGTCCACAGGGTGGAAGTGAAAAACTGTTTTTT. It encodes CASSPQGGSEKLFF.

The chain employs TRBV6-5 and TRBJ1-2; tentatively, D is TRBD1 (6 bases). V gave up 8 bases and J gave up 8 bases, with 15 bases separating them. Germline CDR1 is MNHEY and CDR2 is SVGAGI. This CDR3 has 12 amino acids. The CDR3: CASSGNRAGYTF. The CDR3 bases are TGTGCCAGCTCGGGCAACAGGGCGGGCTACACCTTC.

The chain carries TRBV25-1 and TRBJ1-2, with D maybe TRBD1 (5 bases). Trimming cost V 0 bases and J 4 bases, with 12 bases left between them. Germline V CDR1 and CDR2: MGHDK, SYGVNS. The CDR3 totals 15 residues. The CDR3 DNA is TGTGCCAGCAGTGAATATTCGGGGCAGGCCTATGGCTACACCTTC. Residues: CASSEYSGQAYGYTF.

J is TRBJ1-4 and V is TRBV5-1, with TRBD1 identical over 7 bases. CDR3 size: 14 residues. V shed 4 bases and J 8 bases; nucleotides not matched to a gene: 8. The germline V gene encodes CDR1 SGHRS and CDR2 YFSETQ. CDR3 DNA: TGCGCCAGCAGCCGAGAGACAGGGAGGGAAAAACTGTTTTTT. Translation: CASSRETGREKLFF.